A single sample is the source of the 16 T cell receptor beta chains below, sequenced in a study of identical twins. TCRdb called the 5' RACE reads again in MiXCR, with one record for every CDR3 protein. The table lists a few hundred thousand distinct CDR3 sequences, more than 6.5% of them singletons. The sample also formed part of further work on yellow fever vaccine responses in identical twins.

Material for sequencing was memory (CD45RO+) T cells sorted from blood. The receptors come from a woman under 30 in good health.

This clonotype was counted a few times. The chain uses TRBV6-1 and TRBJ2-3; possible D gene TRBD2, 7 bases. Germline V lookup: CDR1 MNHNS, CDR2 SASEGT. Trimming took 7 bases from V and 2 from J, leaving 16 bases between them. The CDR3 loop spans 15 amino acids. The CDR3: CASTEGGGPTDTQYF. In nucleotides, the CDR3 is TGTGCCAGCACCGAGGGGGGGGGCCCCACAGATACGCAGTATTTT.

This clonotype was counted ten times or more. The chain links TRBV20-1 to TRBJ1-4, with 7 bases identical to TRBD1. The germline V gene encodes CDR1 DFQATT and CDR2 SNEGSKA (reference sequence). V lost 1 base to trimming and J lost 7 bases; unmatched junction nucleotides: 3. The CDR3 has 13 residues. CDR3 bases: TGCAGTGCTAGAGGGACAGGAGGTGAAAAACTGTTTTTT. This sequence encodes CSARGTGGEKLFF.

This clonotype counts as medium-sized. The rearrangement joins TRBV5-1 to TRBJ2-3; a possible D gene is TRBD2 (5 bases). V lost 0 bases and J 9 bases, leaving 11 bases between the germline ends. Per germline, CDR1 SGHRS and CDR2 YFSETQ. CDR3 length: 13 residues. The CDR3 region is CASSLVRGGTQYF. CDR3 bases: TGCGCCAGCAGCTTGGTTCGGGGTGGCACGCAGTATTTT.

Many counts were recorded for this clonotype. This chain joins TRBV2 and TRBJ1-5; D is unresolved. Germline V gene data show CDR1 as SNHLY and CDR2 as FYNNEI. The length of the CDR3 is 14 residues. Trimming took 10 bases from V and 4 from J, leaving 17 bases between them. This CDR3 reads CATRRAQINQPQHF. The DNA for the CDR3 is TGTGCCACCCGACGTGCACAGATAAATCAGCCCCAGCATTTT.

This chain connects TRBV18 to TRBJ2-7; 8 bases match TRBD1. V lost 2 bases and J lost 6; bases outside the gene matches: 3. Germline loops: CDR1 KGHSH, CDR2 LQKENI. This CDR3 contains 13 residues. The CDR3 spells CASSPGTGGEQYV. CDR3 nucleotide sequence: TGTGCCAGCTCACCAGGCACAGGGGGCGAGCAGTACGTC.

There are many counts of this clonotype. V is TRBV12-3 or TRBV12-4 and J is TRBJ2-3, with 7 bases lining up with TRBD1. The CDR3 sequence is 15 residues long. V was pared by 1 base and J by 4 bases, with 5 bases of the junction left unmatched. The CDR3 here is CASSLGQGGADTQYF. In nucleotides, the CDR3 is TGTGCCAGCAGTTTAGGACAGGGCGGAGCAGATACGCAGTATTTT.

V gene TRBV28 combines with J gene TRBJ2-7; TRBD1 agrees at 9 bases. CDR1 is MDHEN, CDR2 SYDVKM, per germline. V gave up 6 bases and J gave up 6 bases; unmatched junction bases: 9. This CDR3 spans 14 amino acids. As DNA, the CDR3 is TGTGCCAGCAGCCAAGGACAGGGGCGGTCCGAGCAGTACGTC. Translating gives CASSQGQGRSEQYV.

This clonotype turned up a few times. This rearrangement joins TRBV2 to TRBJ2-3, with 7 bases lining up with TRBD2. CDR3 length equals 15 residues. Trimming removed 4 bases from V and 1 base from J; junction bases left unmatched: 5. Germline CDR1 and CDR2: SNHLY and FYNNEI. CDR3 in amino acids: CASSGGGYGTDTQYF. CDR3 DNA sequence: TGTGCCAGCAGTGGCGGGGGATACGGCACAGATACGCAGTATTTT. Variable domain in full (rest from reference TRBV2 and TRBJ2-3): EPEVTQTPSHQVTQMGQEVILRCVPISNHLYFYWYRQILGQKVEFLVSFYNNEISEKSEIFDDQFSVERPDGSNFTLKIRSTKLEDSAMYFCASSGGGYGTDTQYFGPGTRLTVL.

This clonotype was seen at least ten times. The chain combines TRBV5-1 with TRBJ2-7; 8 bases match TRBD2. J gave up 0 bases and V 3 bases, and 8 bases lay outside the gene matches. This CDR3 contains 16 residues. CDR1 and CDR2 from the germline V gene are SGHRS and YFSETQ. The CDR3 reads CASSSLAGWSSYEQYF. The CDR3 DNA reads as TGCGCCAGCAGCTCATTAGCGGGATGGAGCTCCTACGAGCAGTACTTC.

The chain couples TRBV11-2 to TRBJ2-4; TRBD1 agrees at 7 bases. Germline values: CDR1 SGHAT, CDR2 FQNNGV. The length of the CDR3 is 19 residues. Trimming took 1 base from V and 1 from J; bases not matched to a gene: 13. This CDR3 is CASSLVGPGGNTAKNIQYF. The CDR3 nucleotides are TGTGCCAGCAGCTTAGTAGGGCCAGGGGGTAATACGGCCAAAAACATTCAGTACTTC.

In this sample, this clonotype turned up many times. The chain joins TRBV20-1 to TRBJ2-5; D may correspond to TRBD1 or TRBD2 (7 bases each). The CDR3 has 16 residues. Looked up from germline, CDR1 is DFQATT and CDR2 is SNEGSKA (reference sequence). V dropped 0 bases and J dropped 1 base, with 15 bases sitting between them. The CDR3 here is CSARDDGRGGQETQYF. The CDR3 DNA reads TGCAGTGCTAGAGATGATGGCAGGGGGGGCCAAGAGACCCAGTACTTC.

CDR3 nucleotide sequence: TGTGCCAGCAGCTTTTCTAGGGTAGGCGAGCAGTACTTC. Its protein product is CASSFSRVGEQYF. The rearrangement joins TRBV5-6 to TRBJ2-7, with D unresolved. Germline values: CDR1 SGHDT, CDR2 YYEEEE. CDR3 length: 13 amino acids. V lost 2 bases, J lost 6 bases, and 12 bases lay in between.

The CDR3 DNA follows: TGCGCCAGCAGTGAGTTCGCCCCTACCTTAGGGGAGCAGTTCTTC. Translating it yields CASSEFAPTLGEQFF. The chain employs TRBV10-1 and TRBJ2-1; D is undetermined. Germline assignment: CDR1 WNHNN and CDR2 SYGVQD (reference sequence). The CDR3 is 15 residues long. Deletions cut 1 base from V and 10 bases from J, with 17 bases between.

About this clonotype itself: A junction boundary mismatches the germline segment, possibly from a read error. The CDR3 DNA sequence: TGTGCCAGCACCCAAGATTTTGTTAGCTCCGAGACCCAGTACTTC. Translated: CASTQDFVSSETQYF. The chain carries TRBV3-1 and TRBJ2-5; no reliable D call. From germline, CDR1 is LGHDT and CDR2 YNNKEL (reference sequence). The CDR3 spans 15 residues.

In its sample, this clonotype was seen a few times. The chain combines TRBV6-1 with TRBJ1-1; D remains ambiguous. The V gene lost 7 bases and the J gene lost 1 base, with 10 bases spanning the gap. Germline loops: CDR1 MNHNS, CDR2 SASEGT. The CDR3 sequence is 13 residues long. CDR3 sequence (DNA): TGTGCCAGCACCCAAGGAGGGAACACTGAAGCTTTCTTT. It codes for CASTQGGNTEAFF.

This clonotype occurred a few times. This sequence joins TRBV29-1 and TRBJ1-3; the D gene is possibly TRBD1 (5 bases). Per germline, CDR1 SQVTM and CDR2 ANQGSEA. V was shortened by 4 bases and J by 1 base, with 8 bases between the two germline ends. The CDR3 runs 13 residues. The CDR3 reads CSVVRGSGNTIYF. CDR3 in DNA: TGCAGCGTTGTAAGGGGATCTGGAAACACCATATATTTT.